The source of this T cell receptor (beta chain) is a study of technical replicates of blood from a handful of donors. There are 18 residues in the CDR3. Germline CDR1 ENHRY, CDR2 SYGVKD. V lost 0 bases to trimming and J lost 6 bases; unmatched junction nucleotides: 13. Profiled with immunoSEQ multiplex PCR; TCRdb holds only in-frame clones, not every one. The profile shows approximately 93,000 clones, about 93% of them singletons. The TCR sequence derives from a human donor in good health. The V call is TRBV10-3, the J call TRBJ1-5, with TRBD1 matching 8 bases. The sequencing sample was made of T cells isolated from PBMCs. CDR3 residues: CAISESLQGEGLGQPQHF. DNA for the CDR3: TGTGCCATCAGTGAGTCGTTACAGGGGGAGGGTCTTGGTCAGCCCCAGCATTTT.